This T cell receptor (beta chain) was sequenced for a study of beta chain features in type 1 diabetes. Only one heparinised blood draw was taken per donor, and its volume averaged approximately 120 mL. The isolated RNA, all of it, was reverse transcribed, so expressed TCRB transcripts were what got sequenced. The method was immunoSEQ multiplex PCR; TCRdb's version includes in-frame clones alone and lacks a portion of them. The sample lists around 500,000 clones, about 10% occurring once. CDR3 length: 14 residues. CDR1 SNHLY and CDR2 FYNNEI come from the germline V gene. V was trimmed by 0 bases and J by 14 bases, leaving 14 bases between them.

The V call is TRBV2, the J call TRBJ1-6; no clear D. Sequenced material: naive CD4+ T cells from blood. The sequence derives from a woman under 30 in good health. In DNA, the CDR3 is TGTGCCAGCAGTGAAGCACCGACGGGCCCAACCCTCCACTTT. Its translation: CASSEAPTGPTLHF.